This TCR beta chain was recorded in a study of T cell changes during pregnancy in multiple sclerosis. TCRdb's table, derived via immunoSEQ multiplex PCR, lists solely in-frame clones and lacks some. The sample contains fewer than 45,000 clones, 90% of which appear only once. V shed 6 bases, J shed 3 bases, and the junction held 11 bases outside the gene matches. The CDR3 has 18 amino acids. Germline V gene data show CDR1 as LGHNA and CDR2 as YNFKEQ. Source: CD8+ T cells from peripheral blood mononuclear cells, taken in the first trimester of pregnancy. The chain employs TRBV4-2 and TRBJ2-1, with 13 bases lining up with TRBD2. This sequence originates from a female donor with multiple sclerosis, enrolled in a pregnancy study. The CDR3 bases are TGTGCCAGCAGTCAATATCGGACTAGCGGGGGATTCTACAATGAGCAGTTCTTC. Its protein is CASSQYRTSGGFYNEQFF.